This entry lists 21 T cell receptor beta chains sequenced from one sample in a study of vaccination and CD4 T cells after COVID-19 (dated by TCRdb to 2022 to 2024). The treatment or condition label corresponds to: roughly 10-day PBMC culture with coronavirus spike peptide pools or control peptides (ViraFEST assay). Library method: PCR. Sequencing instrument: Illumina iSeq 100. At the Johns Hopkins FTIC core, DNA from the cultured CD4+ T cells underwent TCR sequencing with the Oncomine TCR Beta short-read assay. TCRdb reran the public reads through fastp at Q25 and MiXCR, keeping productive beta chains. Rows with one shared CDR3 protein collapse into an entry with the most common genes and DNA. In this sample the table shows 7,500 to 9,500 distinct CDR3 sequences, roughly a fifth of which occur a single time. The ten largest account for about 10% of the sample. The antigens of these receptors remain unknown.

The specimen was CD4+ T cells from blood, cultured in vitro, collected after SARS-CoV-2 vaccination. The receptor set was obtained from a human donor who had recovered from COVID-19.

This clonotype has just one count. V gene TRBV6-4 combines with J gene TRBJ2-3; 12 bases are shared with TRBD2. Germline lookup yields CDR1 MRHNA and CDR2 SNTAGT. V lost 4 bases and J lost 4; bases outside the gene matches: 0. The CDR3 has 14 amino acids. As DNA, the CDR3 is TGTGCCAGCAGTGCTAGCGGGGGGGCAGATACGCAGTATTTT. Translating it yields CASSASGGADTQYF.

This clonotype was seen a handful of times. This rearrangement joins TRBV7-8 to TRBJ2-7, with TRBD1 matching over 10 bases. Germline V lookup: CDR1 SGHVS, CDR2 FQNEAQ. The CDR3 spans 15 residues. After removal of 5 bases from V and 6 bases from J, the junction contained 10 bases not matched to a gene. CDR3 bases: TGTGCCAGCAGCCACGACAGGGGGCAGTTGCGCGAGCAGTACTTC. It translates to CASSHDRGQLREQYF.

This clonotype was observed a handful of times. The genes are TRBV4-2 and TRBJ1-2, with a weak D call TRBD1 (5 bases). The CDR3 is 15 residues long. V was cut by 1 base and J by 2 bases, with 11 bases left in between. Germline values: CDR1 LGHNA, CDR2 YNFKEQ. The CDR3 protein is CASSQGGGDNYGYTF. CDR3 DNA sequence: TGTGCCAGCAGCCAAGGAGGCGGGGACAACTATGGCTACACCTTC.

The rearrangement joins TRBV5-1 to TRBJ1-1; 9 nucleotides align to TRBD1. The CDR3 is 15 amino acids. CDR1 is SGHRS, CDR2 YFSETQ, per germline. The trim removed 3 bases at V and 2 bases at J, leaving 5 bases unmatched. This CDR3 reads CASSSQGQGNTEAFF. CDR3 nucleotides: TGCGCCAGCAGCTCACAGGGACAGGGAAACACTGAAGCTTTCTTT.

This clonotype appeared a few times. The chain is built from TRBV7-9 and TRBJ2-2, with TRBD2 matching over 11 bases. With V trimmed by 6 bases and J by 7 bases, 10 bases remained unmatched. The CDR3 extends over 16 amino acids. Germline V gives CDR1 SEHNR, CDR2 FQNEAQ (reference sequence). CDR3 DNA: TGTGCCAGCAGTATGAGGGGACTAGCGGAGGGCGGGGAGCTGTTTTTT. Encoded protein: CASSMRGLAEGGELFF.

V gene TRBV7-2 combines with J gene TRBJ1-1, with D hard to call. This CDR3 region has 13 residues. V lost 4 bases, J lost 0 bases, and 6 bases lay in between. Germline CDR1 is SGHTA and CDR2 is FQGNSA. The CDR3 nucleotides read TGTGCCAGCAGCTCCCTTATGAACACTGAAGCTTTCTTT. Translated: CASSSLMNTEAFF.

The chain combines TRBV24-1 with TRBJ2-3; D gene uncertain. The CDR3 loop spans 13 amino acids. V lost 8 bases to trimming and J lost 6 bases, with 14 bases between them. Germline CDR1 reads KGHDR; CDR2 reads SFDVKD. DNA of the CDR3: TGTGCCACCAACGGAGTAGGGTTTGATACGCAGTATTTT. Translated, it gives CATNGVGFDTQYF.

This clonotype was observed at least ten times. The CDR3 loop is CASTRDTTYEQYF. The CDR3 DNA reads as TGTGCCAGCACCCGGGACACCACCTACGAGCAGTACTTC. The chain has TRBV6-1 and TRBJ2-7, with D possibly matching TRBD1 (6 bases). Trimming took off 7 bases at V and 2 bases at J, with 12 bases between the two ends. Germline assignment: CDR1 MNHNS and CDR2 SASEGT. This CDR3 has 13 residues.

This clonotype was counted ten times or more. CDR3 sequence: CASSYSNREAQYF. The DNA of the CDR3 is TGTGCCAGCAGTTACTCGAATCGGGAAGCGCAGTACTTC. This sequence joins TRBV6-5 and TRBJ2-7; TRBD2 is a possible D gene (5 bases). Trimming stripped 0 bases from V and 9 bases from J, with 12 bases between. This CDR3 spans 13 amino acids. Germline-derived CDR1 and CDR2 are MNHEY and SVGAGI.

This clonotype appeared a few times. The chain employs TRBV28 and TRBJ2-1, with 9 bases that match TRBD2. This CDR3 spans 15 amino acids. V lost 0 bases to trimming and J lost 8 bases; unmatched junction nucleotides: 5. CDR1 is MDHEN and CDR2 is SYDVKM in the germline V gene. In nucleotides, the CDR3 is TGTGCCAGCAGTTTATGGGCGGGGGGGCCCCATGAGCAGTTCTTC. Translation gives CASSLWAGGPHEQFF.

The chain combines TRBV28 with TRBJ2-3; D gene unclear. CDR3 length: 11 amino acids. Germline V gives CDR1 MDHEN, CDR2 SYDVKM. V lost 2 bases, J lost 5 bases, and 2 bases lay in between. CDR3 bases: TGTGCCAGCAGTTTAGGAGATACGCAGTATTTT. Translating gives CASSLGDTQYF.

V gene TRBV4-2 combines with J gene TRBJ2-1, with TRBD1 as a possible D gene (6 bases). Germline-derived CDR1 and CDR2 are LGHNA and YNFKEQ. The length of the CDR3 is 17 residues. V lost 0 bases to trimming and J lost 6 bases, with 18 bases between them. Written as DNA, the CDR3 is TGTGCCAGCAGCCAAGAGGCTCCAGGGGTTAGGCGCAATGAGCAGTTCTTC. Translated: CASSQEAPGVRRNEQFF.

About this clonotype: Possible read error: a much larger clone is one base away. The chain employs TRBV7-9 and TRBJ2-5; unclear D gene. The germline V and J ends were trimmed by 3 bases and 0 bases, with 8 bases remaining between them. This CDR3 spans 14 amino acids. The V gene's germline CDR1 is SEHNR and CDR2 FQNEAQ (reference sequence). This CDR3 is CASSLGIYQETQYF. Written as DNA, the CDR3 is TGTGCCAGCAGCTTGGGCATTTACCAAGAGACCCAGTACTTC.

This clonotype was seen a few times. The chain recombines TRBV10-1 with TRBJ1-2; tentatively, D is TRBD1 (5 bases). The V end lost 6 bases, the J end lost 4 bases, and 15 bases lay between the germline ends. The CDR3 loop spans 14 amino acids. Germline lookup yields CDR1 WNHNN and CDR2 SYGVQD (reference sequence). CDR3 sequence: CASSPGTARYGYTF. Written as DNA, the CDR3 is TGCGCCAGCAGCCCCGGGACGGCCCGCTATGGCTACACCTTC.

The chain uses TRBV28 and TRBJ1-1, with 8 bases that match TRBD1. After removal of 4 bases from V and 8 bases from J, the junction contained 0 bases not matched to a gene. The CDR3 length is 11 residues. The germline V gene encodes CDR1 MDHEN and CDR2 SYDVKM. The CDR3 nucleotides read TGTGCCAGCAGTTGGGACAGGGAAGCTTTCTTT. Protein sequence: CASSWDREAFF.

By sample fraction, this clonotype is medium-sized. CDR3 sequence (DNA): TGCAGTGCTAGAGATTTAAGGGGAGCGCCTGGGTCGGCCCAGTACTTC. Translating it yields CSARDLRGAPGSAQYF. The chain employs TRBV20-1 and TRBJ2-5; perhaps D is TRBD1 or TRBD2 (5 bases each). CDR3 length equals 16 residues. V was cut by 0 bases and J by 9 bases, with 23 bases left in between. From germline, CDR1 is DFQATT and CDR2 SNEGSKA (reference sequence).

About this clonotype: A much larger clone differs from this one at a single base, so this may be a read error. The V gene is TRBV6-5, the J gene TRBJ2-7, with 7 positions matching TRBD1. The CDR3 extends over 14 amino acids. In germline, CDR1 is MNHEY, CDR2 SVGAGI. CDR3 protein: CVSSYGNRGHEQYF. The CDR3 DNA reads as TGTGTCAGCAGTTACGGGAACAGGGGCCACGAGCAGTACTTC.

The V call is TRBV27, the J call TRBJ1-1; TRBD1 aligns across 9 bases. CDR1 and CDR2 (germline): MNHEY, SMNVEV (reference sequence). The CDR3 spans 12 residues. V dropped 5 bases and J dropped 9; count of bases not matched to a gene: 4. The CDR3 spells CASSSTGGQAFF. The CDR3, as DNA: TGTGCCAGCAGTAGCACAGGGGGCCAAGCTTTCTTT.

This clonotype was seen a handful of times. The chain recombines TRBV28 with TRBJ1-2, with a tentative D call TRBD1 (5 bases). V was cut by 2 bases and J by 3 bases, with 13 bases left in between. The CDR3 runs to 15 residues. Per the germline V gene, CDR1 is MDHEN and CDR2 is SYDVKM. CDR3 in DNA: TGTGCCAGCAGTTTAGGGACCCCCGGGGACTATGGCTACACCTTC. It codes for CASSLGTPGDYGYTF.

Notes on this clonotype: Possible read error: a much larger clone is one base away. The chain joins TRBV7-3 to TRBJ1-5; D is uncertain. The CDR3 is 15 residues long. CDR1 and CDR2 (germline): SGHTA, FQGTGA. CDR3 amino acids: CTSSLPGSRNQPQHF. The DNA for the CDR3 is TGTACCAGCAGCTTACCGGGCAGCCGCAATCAGCCCCAGCATTTT.

This clonotype was seen only a few times. The chain carries TRBV6-1 and TRBJ1-1; 9 bases align to TRBD1. The CDR3 has 14 residues. The germline V gene encodes CDR1 MNHNS and CDR2 SASEGT. V lost 6 bases and J lost 4; bases outside the gene matches: 6. CDR3 nucleotide sequence: TGTGCCAGCAGACCAGGACAGGGGCGCACTGAAGCTTTCTTT. This encodes CASRPGQGRTEAFF.